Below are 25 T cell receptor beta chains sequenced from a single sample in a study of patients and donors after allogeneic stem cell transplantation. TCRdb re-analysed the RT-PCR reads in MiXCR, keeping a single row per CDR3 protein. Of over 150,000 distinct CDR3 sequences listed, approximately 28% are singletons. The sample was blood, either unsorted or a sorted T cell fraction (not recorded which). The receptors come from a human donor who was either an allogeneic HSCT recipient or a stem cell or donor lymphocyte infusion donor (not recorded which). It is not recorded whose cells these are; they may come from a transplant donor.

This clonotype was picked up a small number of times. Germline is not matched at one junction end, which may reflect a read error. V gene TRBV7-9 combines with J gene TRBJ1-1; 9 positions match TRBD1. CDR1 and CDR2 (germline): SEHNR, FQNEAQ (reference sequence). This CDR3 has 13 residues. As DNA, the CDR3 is TGTGCCAGCAGCTTAACAGGGGGCGAGGAAGCTATCTTT. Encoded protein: CASSLTGGEEAIF.

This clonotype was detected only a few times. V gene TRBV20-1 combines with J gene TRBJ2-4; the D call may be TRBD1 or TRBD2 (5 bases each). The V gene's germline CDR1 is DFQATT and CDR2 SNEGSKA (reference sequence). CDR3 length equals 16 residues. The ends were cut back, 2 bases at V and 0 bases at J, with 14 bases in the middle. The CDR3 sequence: CSARRGGGLAKNIQYF. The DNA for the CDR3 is TGCAGTGCTAGAAGGGGCGGAGGACTAGCCAAAAACATTCAGTACTTC.

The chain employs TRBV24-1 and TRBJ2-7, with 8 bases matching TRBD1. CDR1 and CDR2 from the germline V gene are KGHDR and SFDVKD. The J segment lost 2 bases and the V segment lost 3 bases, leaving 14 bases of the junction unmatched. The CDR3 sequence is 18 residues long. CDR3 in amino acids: CATSDPRVGTGRPYEQYF. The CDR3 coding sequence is TGTGCCACCAGTGATCCCCGTGTAGGGACAGGTCGTCCCTACGAGCAGTACTTC.

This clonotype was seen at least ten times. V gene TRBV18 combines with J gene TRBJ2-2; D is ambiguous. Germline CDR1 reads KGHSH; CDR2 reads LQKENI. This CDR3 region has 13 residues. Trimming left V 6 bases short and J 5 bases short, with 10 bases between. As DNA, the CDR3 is TGTGCCAGCTCCACCGCGGAGACCGGGGAGCTGTTTTTT. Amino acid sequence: CASSTAETGELFF.

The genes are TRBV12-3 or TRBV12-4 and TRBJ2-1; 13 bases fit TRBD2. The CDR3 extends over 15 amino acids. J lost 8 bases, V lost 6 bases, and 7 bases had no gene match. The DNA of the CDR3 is TGTGCCAGCAGCAAACTAGCGGGAGGGCTTTATGAGCAGTTCTTC. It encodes CASSKLAGGLYEQFF.

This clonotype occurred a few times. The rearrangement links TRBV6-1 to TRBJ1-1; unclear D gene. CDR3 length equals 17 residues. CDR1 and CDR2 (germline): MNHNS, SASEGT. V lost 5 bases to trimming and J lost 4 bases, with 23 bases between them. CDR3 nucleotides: TGTGCCAGCAGTTCGGGCACCATGATCTTTTTTATCACTGAAGCTTTCTTT. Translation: CASSSGTMIFFITEAFF.

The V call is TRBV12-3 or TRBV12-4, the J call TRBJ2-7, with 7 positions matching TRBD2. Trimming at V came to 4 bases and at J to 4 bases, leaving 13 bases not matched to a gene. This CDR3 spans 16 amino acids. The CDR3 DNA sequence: TGTGCCAGCAGTTCCTCGTGGCGGGAGTCGAGATACGAGCAGTACTTC. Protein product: CASSSSWRESRYEQYF.

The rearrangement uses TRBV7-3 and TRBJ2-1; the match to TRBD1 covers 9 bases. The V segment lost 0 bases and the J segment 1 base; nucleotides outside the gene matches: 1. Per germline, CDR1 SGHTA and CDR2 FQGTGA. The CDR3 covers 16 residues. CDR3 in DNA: TGTGCCAGCAGCTTAACGGGACAGGGATCCTACAATGAGCAGTTCTTC. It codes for CASSLTGQGSYNEQFF.

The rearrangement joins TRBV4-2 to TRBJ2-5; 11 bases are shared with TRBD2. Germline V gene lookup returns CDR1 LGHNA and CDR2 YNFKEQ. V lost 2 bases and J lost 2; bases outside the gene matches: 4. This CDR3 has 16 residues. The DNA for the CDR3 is TGTGCCAGCAGCCAACCGGGACTAGCGGCACAAGAGACCCAGTACTTC. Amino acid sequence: CASSQPGLAAQETQYF.

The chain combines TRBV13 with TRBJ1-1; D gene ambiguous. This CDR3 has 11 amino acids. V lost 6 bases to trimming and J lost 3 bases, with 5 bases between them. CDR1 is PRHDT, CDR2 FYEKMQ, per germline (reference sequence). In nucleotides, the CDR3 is TGTGCCAGCAGAATAGACACTGAAGCTTTCTTT. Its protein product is CASRIDTEAFF.

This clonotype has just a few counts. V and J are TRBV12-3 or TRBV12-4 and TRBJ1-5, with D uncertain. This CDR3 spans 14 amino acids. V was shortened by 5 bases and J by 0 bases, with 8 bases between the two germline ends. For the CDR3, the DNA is TGTGCCAGCAGTCCGATAAGTAGCAATCAGCCCCAGCATTTT. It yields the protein CASSPISSNQPQHF.

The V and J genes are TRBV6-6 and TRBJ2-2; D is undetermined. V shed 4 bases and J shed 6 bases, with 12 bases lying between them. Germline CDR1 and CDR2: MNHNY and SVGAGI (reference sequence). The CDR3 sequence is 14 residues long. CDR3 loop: CASSSDLGSGELFF. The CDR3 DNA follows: TGTGCCAGCAGTTCGGACCTCGGGTCCGGGGAGCTGTTTTTT.

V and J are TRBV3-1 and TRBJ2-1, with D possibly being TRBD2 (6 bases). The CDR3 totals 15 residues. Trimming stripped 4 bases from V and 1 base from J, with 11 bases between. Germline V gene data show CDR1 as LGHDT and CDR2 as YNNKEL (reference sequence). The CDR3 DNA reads TGTGCCAGCAGCCTCCGGGACTTTTCCTACAATGAGCAGTTCTTC. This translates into CASSLRDFSYNEQFF.

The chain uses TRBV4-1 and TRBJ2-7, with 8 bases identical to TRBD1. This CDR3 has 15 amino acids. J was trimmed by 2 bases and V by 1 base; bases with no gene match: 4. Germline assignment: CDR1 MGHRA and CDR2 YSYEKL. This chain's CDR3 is CASSQGTGLTYEQYF. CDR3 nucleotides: TGCGCCAGCAGCCAAGGGACAGGGTTAACCTACGAGCAGTACTTC.

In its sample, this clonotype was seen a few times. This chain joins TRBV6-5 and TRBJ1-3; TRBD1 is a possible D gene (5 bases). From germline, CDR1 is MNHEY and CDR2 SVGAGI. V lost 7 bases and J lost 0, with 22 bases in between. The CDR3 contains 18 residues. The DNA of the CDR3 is TGTGCCAGCAAAAACGGGAACACAGTGGGACTCTCTGGAAACACCATATATTTT. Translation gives CASKNGNTVGLSGNTIYF.

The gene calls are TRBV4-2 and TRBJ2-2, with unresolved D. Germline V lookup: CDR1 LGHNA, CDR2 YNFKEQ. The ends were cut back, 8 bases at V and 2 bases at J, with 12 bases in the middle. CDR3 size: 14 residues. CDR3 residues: CASAGTDNTGELFF. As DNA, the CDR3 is TGTGCCAGCGCCGGTACAGATAACACCGGGGAGCTGTTTTTT.

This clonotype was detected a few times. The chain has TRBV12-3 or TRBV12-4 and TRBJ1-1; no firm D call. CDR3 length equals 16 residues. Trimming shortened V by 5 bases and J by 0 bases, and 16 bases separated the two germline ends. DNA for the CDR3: TGTGCCAGCAGTCCCCGAACAGCGCCTATGAACACTGAAGCTTTCTTT. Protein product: CASSPRTAPMNTEAFF.

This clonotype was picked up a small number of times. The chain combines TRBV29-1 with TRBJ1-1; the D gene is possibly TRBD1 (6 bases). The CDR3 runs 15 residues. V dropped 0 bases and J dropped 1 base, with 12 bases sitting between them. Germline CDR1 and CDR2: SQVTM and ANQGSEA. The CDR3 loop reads CSVEDQGRGNTEAFF. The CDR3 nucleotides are TGCAGCGTTGAAGACCAGGGGAGGGGGAACACTGAAGCTTTCTTT.

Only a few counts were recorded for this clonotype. CDR3 bases: TGTGCCAGCAGCTTGGGCAGCCTCTCGTGGGACTATGGCTACACCTTC. The encoded protein is CASSLGSLSWDYGYTF. The gene calls are TRBV13 and TRBJ1-2; D is unclear. Germline assignment: CDR1 PRHDT and CDR2 FYEKMQ (reference sequence). The V end lost 3 bases, the J end lost 3 bases, and 17 bases lay between the germline ends. This CDR3 region has 16 residues.

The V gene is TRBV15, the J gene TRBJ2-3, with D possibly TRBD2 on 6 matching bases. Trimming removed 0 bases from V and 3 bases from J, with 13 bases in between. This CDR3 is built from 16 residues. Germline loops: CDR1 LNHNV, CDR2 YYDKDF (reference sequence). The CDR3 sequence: CATSRDGRGWTDTQYF. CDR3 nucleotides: TGTGCCACCAGCAGAGATGGGCGGGGATGGACAGATACGCAGTATTTT.

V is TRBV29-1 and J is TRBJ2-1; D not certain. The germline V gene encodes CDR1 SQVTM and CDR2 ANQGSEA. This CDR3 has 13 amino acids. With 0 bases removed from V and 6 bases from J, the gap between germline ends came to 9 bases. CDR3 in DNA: TGCAGCGTTGAAGAAGGCCTAGGCAATGAGCAGTTCTTC. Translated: CSVEEGLGNEQFF.

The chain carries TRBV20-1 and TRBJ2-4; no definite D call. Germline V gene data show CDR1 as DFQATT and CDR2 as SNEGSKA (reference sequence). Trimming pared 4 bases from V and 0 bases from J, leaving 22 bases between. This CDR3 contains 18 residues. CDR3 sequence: CSANLLGTSGLAKNIQYF. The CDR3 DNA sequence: TGCAGTGCTAACCTATTGGGAACCTCTGGTCTAGCCAAAAACATTCAGTACTTC.

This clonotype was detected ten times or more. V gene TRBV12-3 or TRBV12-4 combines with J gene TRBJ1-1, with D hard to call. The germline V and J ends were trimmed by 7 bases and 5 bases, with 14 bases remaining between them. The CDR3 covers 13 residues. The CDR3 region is CASKSHEGTEAFF. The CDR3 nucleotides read TGTGCCAGCAAGTCTCACGAGGGTACTGAAGCTTTCTTT.

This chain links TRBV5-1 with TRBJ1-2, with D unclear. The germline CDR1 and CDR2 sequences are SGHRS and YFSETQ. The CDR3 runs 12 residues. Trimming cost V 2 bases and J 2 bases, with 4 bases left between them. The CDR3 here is CASSFENYGYTF. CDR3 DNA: TGCGCCAGCAGCTTTGAGAACTATGGCTACACCTTC.

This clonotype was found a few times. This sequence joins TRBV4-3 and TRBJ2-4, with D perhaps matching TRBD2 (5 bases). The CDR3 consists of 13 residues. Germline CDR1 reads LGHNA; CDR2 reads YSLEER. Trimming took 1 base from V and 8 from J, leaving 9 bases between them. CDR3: CASSQAGADIQYF. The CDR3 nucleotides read TGCGCCAGCAGCCAAGCAGGAGCGGACATTCAGTACTTC.